Each of the 2 T cell receptor beta chains below was sequenced from the same sample in a study of beta chain features in type 1 diabetes. Findings of the study overall: Significant though moderate, a shortening of TCRB CDR3s appeared in all four CD4+ subsets of Type 1 diabetes patients.

All of the isolated RNA was reverse transcribed, so expressed TCRB transcripts were sequenced. Using immunoSEQ multiplex PCR, the repertoire was profiled, and TCRdb retains in-frame clones only, with some absent. The data contain about 150,000 clones, about a tenth of them seen just once; the ten biggest clones take up 0.45% to 0.6%. No antigen has been assigned to these receptors. Specimen: central memory CD4+ T cells from blood. The receptor source for this set is a man aged 25 to 45 with type 1 diabetes.

This clone was observed a few times. The J gene is TRBJ2-3, the V gene TRBV7-8; 11 bases agree with TRBD2. CDR3 length: 17 residues. V was pared by 4 bases and J by 3 bases, with 9 bases of the junction left unmatched. The germline gives CDR1 SGHVS, CDR2 FQNEAQ. The CDR3 nucleotides are TGTGCCAGCAGCTGGCGTAGGCTAGCGGGAGGAACAGATACGCAGTATTTT. This encodes CASSWRRLAGGTDTQYF.

This clone was recorded only once. The V and J genes are TRBV5-4 and TRBJ2-1; D is unresolved. CDR3 length: 14 residues. Between the trimmed V and J ends, which lost 1 base and 0 bases, there was a span of 5 bases. CDR1 and CDR2 from the germline V gene are SGHNT and YYREEE (reference sequence). The CDR3, as DNA: TGTGCCAGCAGCTTGCCGAGCTCCTACAATGAGCAGTTCTTC. It translates to CASSLPSSYNEQFF.